The T cell receptor (beta chain) described here comes from a study of T cells after posttransplantation cyclophosphamide. Study-level findings and limits: Donor-recipient repertoire similarity was low at 1-2 months, rising over year one.

The germline CDR1 and CDR2 sequences are MDHEN and SYDVKM. This CDR3 is built from 15 residues. V was pared by 4 bases and J by 6 bases, with 6 bases of the junction left unmatched. The assay was immunoSEQ multiplex PCR, and TCRdb's table has in-frame clones only and misses some. Among 13,000 to 15,000 clones listed, approximately 80% were seen once. Concerning this clone itself: What it binds is not known.

The sequencing input was memory CD4+ T cells sorted from PBMCs. The V gene is TRBV28, the J gene TRBJ1-6; 7 bases align to TRBD1. This receptor was taken from a man between 45 and 60 years old. The CDR3 DNA sequence: TGTGCCAGCAGTTCCCGACAGGGTCGTAATTCACCCCTCCACTTT. Translating gives CASSSRQGRNSPLHF.